The 8 T cell receptor beta chains reported below all come from one sample, sequenced in a study of T cell responses to AZD1222 COVID-19 vaccine. Sequenced by immunoSEQ multiplex PCR; TCRdb stores in-frame clones only, minus some. The sample shows about 150,000 clones, less than 95% of them seen only once. This specimen consisted of peripheral blood, obtained on day 0 of AZD1222 vaccination. Source of these receptors: an adult in good health.

J is TRBJ1-2 and V is TRBV28; a possible D gene is TRBD1 (5 bases). CDR3 size: 15 residues. Germline V gives CDR1 MDHEN, CDR2 SYDVKM. Trimming pared 2 bases from V and 0 bases from J, leaving 10 bases between. The CDR3 here is CASSLKQGPNYGYTF. Written as DNA, the CDR3 is TGTGCCAGCAGTTTAAAGCAGGGACCTAACTATGGCTACACCTTC.

The chain joins TRBV10-2 to TRBJ1-3; maybe TRBD1 (6 bases). Germline CDR1 reads WSHSY; CDR2 reads SAAADI. The CDR3 runs 13 residues. V was pared by 6 bases and J by 4 bases, with 10 bases between. CDR3 in amino acids: CASSRGPGNTIYF. Written as DNA, the CDR3 is TGCGCCAGCAGCAGGGGTCCCGGAAACACCATATATTTT.

This chain joins TRBV7-2 and TRBJ1-2; D may be TRBD1 (6 bases). Trimming stripped 5 bases from V and 0 bases from J, with 16 bases between. Germline V CDR1 and CDR2: SGHTA, FQGNSA. The CDR3 consists of 16 residues. Written as DNA, the CDR3 is TGTGCCAGCAGCGCTCATAGTAACAGGGCTAACTATGGCTACACCTTC. This translates into CASSAHSNRANYGYTF.

The CDR3 DNA follows: TGTGCCAGCAGGTCCCGTACGAACACTGAAGCTTTCTTT. Translation: CASRSRTNTEAFF. The chain employs TRBV7-2 and TRBJ1-1, with D unresolved. CDR1 SGHTA and CDR2 FQGNSA come from the germline V gene. V was trimmed by 6 bases and J by 1 base, leaving 9 bases between them. The CDR3 is 13 residues long.

V is TRBV18 and J is TRBJ1-1, with D possibly matching TRBD1 (5 bases). The CDR3 sequence is 17 residues long. Germline V lookup: CDR1 KGHSH, CDR2 LQKENI. The V end lost 3 bases, the J end lost 0 bases, and 17 bases lay between the germline ends. CDR3 sequence: CASSPSGVTAMNTEAFF. The CDR3 DNA follows: TGTGCCAGCTCACCTTCGGGGGTGACTGCAATGAACACTGAAGCTTTCTTT.

This chain uses TRBV28 with TRBJ2-6; D is unclear. Germline CDR1 reads MDHEN; CDR2 reads SYDVKM. With 3 bases removed from V and 2 bases from J, the gap between germline ends came to 11 bases. The CDR3 has 16 residues. The CDR3 loop reads CASSFQPTAGANVLTF. CDR3 DNA sequence: TGTGCCAGCAGTTTCCAGCCGACCGCTGGGGCCAACGTCCTGACTTTC.

The CDR3: CASSLDGGLISYEQYF. The CDR3 DNA reads as TGTGCCAGCAGCTTAGATGGGGGCCTAATCTCCTACGAGCAGTACTTC. This chain joins TRBV11-2 and TRBJ2-7; D might be TRBD1 (6 bases). This CDR3 contains 16 residues. Trimming cost V 0 bases and J 0 bases, with 12 bases left between them. In germline, CDR1 is SGHAT, CDR2 FQNNGV.

The CDR3 sequence: CASSQMVSGEVETQYF. CDR3 DNA sequence: TGTGCCAGCAGCCAAATGGTGAGCGGGGAGGTGGAGACCCAGTACTTC. The chain joins TRBV4-2 to TRBJ2-5; TRBD2 agrees at 7 bases. Germline CDR1 is LGHNA and CDR2 is YNFKEQ. The CDR3 has 16 amino acids. V lost 2 bases, J lost 5 bases, and 11 bases stayed unmatched.